This T cell receptor (beta chain) was obtained from a study of technical replicates of blood from four donors. Per germline, CDR1 SGHDT and CDR2 YYEEEE. The V segment lost 4 bases and the J segment 3 bases; nucleotides outside the gene matches: 3. The CDR3 consists of 14 residues. Using immunoSEQ multiplex PCR, the repertoire was profiled, and TCRdb retains in-frame clones only, with some absent. The sample shows approximately 87,000 clones, approximately 95% of them seen only once. Sequencing used T cells isolated from PBMCs. The source of this sequence is a human donor in good health. The chain is built from TRBV5-6 and TRBJ2-3, with 9 bases lining up with TRBD2. The CDR3 here is CASSSSGSTDTQYF. The CDR3 DNA is TGTGCCAGCAGCAGTAGCGGGAGTACAGATACGCAGTATTTT.